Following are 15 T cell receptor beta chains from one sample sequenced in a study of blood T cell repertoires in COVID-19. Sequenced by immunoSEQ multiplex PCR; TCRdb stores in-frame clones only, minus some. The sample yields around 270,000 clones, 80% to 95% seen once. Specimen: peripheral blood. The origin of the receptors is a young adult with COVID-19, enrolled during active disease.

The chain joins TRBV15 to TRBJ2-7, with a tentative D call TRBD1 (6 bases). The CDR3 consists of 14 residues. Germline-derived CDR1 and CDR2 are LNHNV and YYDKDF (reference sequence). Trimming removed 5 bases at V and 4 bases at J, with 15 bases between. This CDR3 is CATSEAGTRYEQYF. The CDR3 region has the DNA TGTGCCACCAGCGAAGCCGGGACAAGGTACGAGCAGTACTTC. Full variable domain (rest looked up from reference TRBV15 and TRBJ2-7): DAMVIQNPRYQVTQFGKPVTLSCSQTLNHNVMYWYQQKSSQAPKLLFHYYDKDFNNEADTPDNFQSRRPNTSFCFLDIRSPGLGDTAMYLCATSEAGTRYEQYFGPGTRLTVT.

The CDR3 DNA follows: TGCGCCAGCAGCCAATGGTCTAGCGCGGGAGAGACCCAGTACTTC. As protein: CASSQWSSAGETQYF. The genes are TRBV4-1 and TRBJ2-5; tentatively, D is TRBD2 (6 bases). Looked up from germline, CDR1 is MGHRA and CDR2 is YSYEKL. V lost 2 bases and J 4 bases, leaving 14 bases between the germline ends. CDR3 length: 15 residues.

In DNA, the CDR3 is TGTGCCAGCAGCCCCCCCGGGTCTCTTATTGAAAAACTGTTTTTT. Translated, it gives CASSPPGSLIEKLFF. The rearrangement uses TRBV28 and TRBJ1-4; unclear D gene. CDR1 and CDR2 (germline): MDHEN, SYDVKM. The CDR3 runs to 15 residues. V was shortened by 6 bases and J by 7 bases, with 18 bases between the two germline ends. Full variable domain (outside the CDR3, taken from reference TRBV28 and TRBJ1-4): DVKVTQSSRYLVKRTGEKVFLECVQDMDHENMFWYRQDPGLGLRLIYFSYDVKMKEKGDIPEGYSVSREKKERFSLILESASTNQTSMYLCASSPPGSLIEKLFFGSGTQLSVL.

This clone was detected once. CDR3 in amino acids: CASSDGEETEAFF. The CDR3, as DNA: TGTGCCAGTAGTGACGGTGAGGAGACTGAAGCTTTCTTT. The chain has TRBV19 and TRBJ1-1; D remains unclear. Germline V gene sequence: CDR1 LNHDA, CDR2 SQIVND (reference sequence). The CDR3 is 13 residues long. Trimming removed 5 bases from V and 5 bases from J, with 12 bases in between. The variable domain in full, completed from reference TRBV19 and TRBJ1-1, reads DGGITQSPKYLFRKEGQNVTLSCEQNLNHDAMYWYRQDPGQGLRLIYYSQIVNDFQKGDIAEGYSVSREKKESFPLTVTSAQKNPTAFYLCASSDGEETEAFFGQGTRLTVV.

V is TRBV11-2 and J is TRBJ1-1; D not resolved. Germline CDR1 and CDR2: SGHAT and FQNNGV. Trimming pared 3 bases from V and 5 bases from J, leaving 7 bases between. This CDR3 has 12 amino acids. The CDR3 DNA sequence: TGTGCCAGCAGCTTCCAGGTTACTGAAGCTTTCTTT. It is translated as CASSFQVTEAFF.

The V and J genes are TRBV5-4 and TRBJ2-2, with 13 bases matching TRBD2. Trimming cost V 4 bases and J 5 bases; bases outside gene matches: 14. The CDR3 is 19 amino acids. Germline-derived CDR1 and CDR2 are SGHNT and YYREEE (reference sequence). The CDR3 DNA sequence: TGTGCCAGCAGCCCTCTAAGCCCGACTAGCGGGAGGAGTACCGGGGAGCTGTTTTTT. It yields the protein CASSPLSPTSGRSTGELFF.

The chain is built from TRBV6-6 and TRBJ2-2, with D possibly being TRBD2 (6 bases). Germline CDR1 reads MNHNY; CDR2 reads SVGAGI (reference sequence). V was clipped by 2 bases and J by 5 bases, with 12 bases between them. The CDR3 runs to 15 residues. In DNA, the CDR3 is TGTGCCAGCAGTTACGGGACTGTCAGAACCGGGGAGCTGTTTTTT. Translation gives CASSYGTVRTGELFF.

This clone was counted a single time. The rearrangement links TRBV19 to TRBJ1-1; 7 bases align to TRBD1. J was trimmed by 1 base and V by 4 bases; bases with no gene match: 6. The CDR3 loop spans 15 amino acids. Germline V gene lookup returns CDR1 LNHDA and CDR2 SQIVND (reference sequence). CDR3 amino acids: CASSKLWTGNTEAFF. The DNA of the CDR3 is TGTGCCAGTAGTAAGCTATGGACAGGGAACACTGAAGCTTTCTTT.

In nucleotides, the CDR3 is TGTGCCAGCAGCCTAAACAGGGGACAGCATGGCTACACCTTC. Its translation is CASSLNRGQHGYTF. The chain couples TRBV11-2 to TRBJ1-2; 7 nucleotides align to TRBD1. Germline CDR1 is SGHAT and CDR2 is FQNNGV. This CDR3 has 14 amino acids. Trimming took 5 bases from V and 6 from J; bases not matched to a gene: 9.

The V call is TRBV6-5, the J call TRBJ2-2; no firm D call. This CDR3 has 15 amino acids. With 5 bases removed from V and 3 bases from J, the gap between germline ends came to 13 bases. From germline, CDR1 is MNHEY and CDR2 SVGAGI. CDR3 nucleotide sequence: TGTGCCAGCAGTCCCATCCTACCCGACACCGGGGAGCTGTTTTTT. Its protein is CASSPILPDTGELFF.

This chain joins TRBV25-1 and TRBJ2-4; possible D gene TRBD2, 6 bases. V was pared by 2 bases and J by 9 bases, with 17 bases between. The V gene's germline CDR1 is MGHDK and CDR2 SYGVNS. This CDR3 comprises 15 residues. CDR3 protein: CASSEPPGVGGIQYF. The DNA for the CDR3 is TGTGCCAGCAGTGAACCCCCGGGCGTGGGGGGCATTCAGTACTTC.

Written as DNA, the CDR3 is TGTGCCAGCAGCTTGGGCCCAGCGGGAGTTTCTAATGAGCAGTTCTTC. This gives the protein CASSLGPAGVSNEQFF. V is TRBV5-4 and J is TRBJ2-1; TRBD2 matches at 8 bases. The germline V gene encodes CDR1 SGHNT and CDR2 YYREEE (reference sequence). V shed 0 bases and J 7 bases; nucleotides not matched to a gene: 9. This CDR3 contains 16 residues.

The CDR3 sequence is CATSPPGEPTYNEQFF. The CDR3 DNA sequence: TGTGCCACCAGTCCCCCCGGAGAACCTACCTACAATGAGCAGTTCTTC. The rearrangement links TRBV24-1 to TRBJ2-1; D remains unclear. V lost 6 bases to trimming and J lost 2 bases, with 16 bases between them. The CDR3 extends over 16 amino acids. Germline V gene sequence: CDR1 KGHDR, CDR2 SFDVKD.

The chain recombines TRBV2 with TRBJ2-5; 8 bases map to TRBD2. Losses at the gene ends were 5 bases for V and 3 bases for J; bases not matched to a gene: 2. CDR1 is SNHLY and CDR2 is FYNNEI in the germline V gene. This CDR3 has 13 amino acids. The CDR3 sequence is CASSQREKETQYF. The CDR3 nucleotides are TGTGCCAGCAGTCAGCGGGAGAAAGAGACCCAGTACTTC.

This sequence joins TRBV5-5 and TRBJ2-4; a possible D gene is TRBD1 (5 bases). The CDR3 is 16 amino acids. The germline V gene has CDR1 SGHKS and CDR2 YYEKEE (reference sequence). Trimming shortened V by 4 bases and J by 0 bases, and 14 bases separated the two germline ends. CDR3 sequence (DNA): TGTGCCAGCAGCCTAGACAGTTCCTCAGCCAAAAACATTCAGTACTTC. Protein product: CASSLDSSSAKNIQYF. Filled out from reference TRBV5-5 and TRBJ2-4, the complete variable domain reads DAGVTQSPTHLIKTRGQQVTLRCSPISGHKSVSWYQQVLGQGPQFIFQYYEKEERGRGNFPDRFSARQFPNYSSELNVNALLLGDSALYLCASSLDSSSAKNIQYFGAGTRLSVL.